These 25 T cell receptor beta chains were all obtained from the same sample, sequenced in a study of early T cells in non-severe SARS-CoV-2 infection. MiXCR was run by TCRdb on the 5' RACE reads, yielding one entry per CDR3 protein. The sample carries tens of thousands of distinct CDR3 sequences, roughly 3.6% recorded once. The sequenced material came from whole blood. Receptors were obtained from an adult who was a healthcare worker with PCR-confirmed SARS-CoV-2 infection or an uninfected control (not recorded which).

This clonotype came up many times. CDR3 in amino acids: CASSFQGAGHEQYF. In DNA, the CDR3 is TGTGCCAGCAGCTTCCAGGGGGCGGGCCACGAGCAGTACTTC. The chain joins TRBV7-9 to TRBJ2-7; TRBD1 matches at 8 bases. The germline V gene encodes CDR1 SEHNR and CDR2 FQNEAQ (reference sequence). Losses at the gene ends were 3 bases for V and 5 bases for J; bases not matched to a gene: 6. The CDR3 is made up of 14 amino acids.

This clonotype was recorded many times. This chain's CDR3 is CASSPGPTSEETQYF. CDR3 coding DNA: TGCGCCAGCAGCCCGGGACCAACCTCGGAAGAGACCCAGTACTTC. This chain links TRBV4-1 with TRBJ2-5; D could derive from TRBD1 or TRBD2 (5 bases each). Trimming shortened V by 4 bases and J by 3 bases, and 15 bases separated the two germline ends. The CDR3 has 15 amino acids. In germline, CDR1 is MGHRA, CDR2 YSYEKL.

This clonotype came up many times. The CDR3 nucleotides read TGTGCCAGCAGCTGGTCTACCAAGAACACCGGGGAGCTGTTTTTT. Its protein product is CASSWSTKNTGELFF. The rearrangement links TRBV12-3 or TRBV12-4 to TRBJ2-2; D remains unclear. Trimming pared 6 bases from V and 1 base from J, leaving 12 bases between. This CDR3 spans 15 amino acids.

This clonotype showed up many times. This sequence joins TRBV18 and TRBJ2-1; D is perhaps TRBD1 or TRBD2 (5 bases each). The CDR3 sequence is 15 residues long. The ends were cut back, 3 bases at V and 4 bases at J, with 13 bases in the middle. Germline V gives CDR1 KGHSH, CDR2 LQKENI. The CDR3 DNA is TGTGCCAGCTCACCGGTTAGCGACAGATACAATGAGCAGTTCTTC. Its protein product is CASSPVSDRYNEQFF.

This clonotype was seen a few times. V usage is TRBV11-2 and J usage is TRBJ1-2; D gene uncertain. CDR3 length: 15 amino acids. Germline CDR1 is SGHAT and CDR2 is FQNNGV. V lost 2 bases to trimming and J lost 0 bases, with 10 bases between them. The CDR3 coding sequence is TGTGCCAGCAGCTTATCCCGGGGTTCTAACTATGGCTACACCTTC. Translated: CASSLSRGSNYGYTF.

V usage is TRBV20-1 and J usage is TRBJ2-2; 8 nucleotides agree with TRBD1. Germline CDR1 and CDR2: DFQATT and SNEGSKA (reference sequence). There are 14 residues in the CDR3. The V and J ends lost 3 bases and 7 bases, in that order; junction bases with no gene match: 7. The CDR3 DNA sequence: TGCAGTGCTAGGGAGGACAGGGCTGTCGGGGAGCTGTTTTTT. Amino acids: CSAREDRAVGELFF.

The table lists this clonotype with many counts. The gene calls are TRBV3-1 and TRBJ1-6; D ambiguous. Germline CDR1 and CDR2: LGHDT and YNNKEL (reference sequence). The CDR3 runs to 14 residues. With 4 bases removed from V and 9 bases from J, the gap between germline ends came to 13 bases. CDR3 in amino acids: CASSLLQGGSPLHF. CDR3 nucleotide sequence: TGTGCCAGCAGCCTCCTCCAAGGCGGTTCACCCCTCCACTTT.

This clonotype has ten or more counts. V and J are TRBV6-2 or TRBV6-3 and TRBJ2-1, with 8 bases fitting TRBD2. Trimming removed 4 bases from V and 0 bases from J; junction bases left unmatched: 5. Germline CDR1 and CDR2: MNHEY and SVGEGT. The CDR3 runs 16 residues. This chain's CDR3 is CASSSQLADSYNEQFF. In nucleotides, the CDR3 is TGTGCCAGCAGTTCCCAACTAGCGGACTCCTACAATGAGCAGTTCTTC.

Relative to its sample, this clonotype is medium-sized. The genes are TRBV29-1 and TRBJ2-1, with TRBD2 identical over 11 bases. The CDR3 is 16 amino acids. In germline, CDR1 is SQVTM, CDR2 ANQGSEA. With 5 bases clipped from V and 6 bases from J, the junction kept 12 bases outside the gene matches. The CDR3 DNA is TGCAGCGTTCTACACCCGGGACTAGCGGATTTCAATGAGCAGTTCTTC. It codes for CSVLHPGLADFNEQFF.

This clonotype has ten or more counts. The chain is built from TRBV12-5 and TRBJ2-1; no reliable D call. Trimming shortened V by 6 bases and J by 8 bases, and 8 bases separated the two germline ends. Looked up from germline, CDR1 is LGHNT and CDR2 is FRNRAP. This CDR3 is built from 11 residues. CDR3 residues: CASGPFDEQFF. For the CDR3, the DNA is TGTGCTAGTGGACCATTCGATGAGCAGTTCTTC.

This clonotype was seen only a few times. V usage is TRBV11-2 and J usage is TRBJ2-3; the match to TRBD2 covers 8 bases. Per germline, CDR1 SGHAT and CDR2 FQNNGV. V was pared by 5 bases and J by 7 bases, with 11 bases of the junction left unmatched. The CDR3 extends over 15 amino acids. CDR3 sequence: CASSPRTSRSNTQYF. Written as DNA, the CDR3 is TGTGCCAGCAGCCCACGGACTAGCAGGTCGAATACGCAGTATTTT. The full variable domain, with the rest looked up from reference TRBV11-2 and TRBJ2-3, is EAGVAQSPRYKIIEKRQSVAFWCNPISGHATLYWYQQILGQGPKLLIQFQNNGVVDDSQLPKDRFSAERLKGVDSTLKIQPAKLEDSAVYLCASSPRTSRSNTQYFGPGTRLTVL.

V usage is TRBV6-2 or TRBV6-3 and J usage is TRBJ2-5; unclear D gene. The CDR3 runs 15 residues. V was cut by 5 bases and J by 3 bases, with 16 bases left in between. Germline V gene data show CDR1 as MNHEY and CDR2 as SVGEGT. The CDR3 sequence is CASSPLSFTEETQYF. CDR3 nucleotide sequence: TGTGCCAGCAGTCCCCTGAGTTTTACGGAAGAGACCCAGTACTTC.

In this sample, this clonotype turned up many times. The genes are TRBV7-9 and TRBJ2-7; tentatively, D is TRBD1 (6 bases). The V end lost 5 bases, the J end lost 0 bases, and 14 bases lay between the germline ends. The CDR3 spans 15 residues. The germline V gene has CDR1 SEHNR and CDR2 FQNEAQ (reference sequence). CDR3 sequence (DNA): TGTGCCAGCAGCCAAACCAGGACAGTCTCCTACGAGCAGTACTTC. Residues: CASSQTRTVSYEQYF.

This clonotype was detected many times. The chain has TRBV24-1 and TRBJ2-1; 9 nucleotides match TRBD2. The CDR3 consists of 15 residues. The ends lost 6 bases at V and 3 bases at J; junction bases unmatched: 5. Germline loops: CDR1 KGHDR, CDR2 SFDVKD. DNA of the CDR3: TGTGCCACCAGTCCATCACTAGCGGGCTACAATGAGCAGTTCTTC. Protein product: CATSPSLAGYNEQFF.

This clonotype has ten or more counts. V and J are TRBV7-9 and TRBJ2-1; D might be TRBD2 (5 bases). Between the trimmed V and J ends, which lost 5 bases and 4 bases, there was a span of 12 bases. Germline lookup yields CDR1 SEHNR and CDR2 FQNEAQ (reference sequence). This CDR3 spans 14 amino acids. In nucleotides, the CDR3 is TGTGCCAGCAGCACCCGGGATTCTTACAATGAGCAGTTCTTC. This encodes CASSTRDSYNEQFF.

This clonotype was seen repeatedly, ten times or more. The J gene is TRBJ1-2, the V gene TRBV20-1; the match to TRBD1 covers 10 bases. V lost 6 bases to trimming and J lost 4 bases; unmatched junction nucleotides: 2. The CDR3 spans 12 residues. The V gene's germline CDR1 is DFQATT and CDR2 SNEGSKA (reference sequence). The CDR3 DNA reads TGCAGTGCCCGGACAGGGGGCTATGGCTACACCTTC. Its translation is CSARTGGYGYTF.

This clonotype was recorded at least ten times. The CDR3: CSVGSWGRNYSPLHF. For the CDR3, the DNA is TGCAGCGTTGGATCCTGGGGACGGAATTATTCACCCCTCCACTTT. This chain links TRBV29-1 with TRBJ1-6; a possible D gene is TRBD1 (5 bases). Trimming pared 4 bases from V and 8 bases from J, leaving 18 bases between. The V gene's germline CDR1 is SQVTM and CDR2 ANQGSEA. The CDR3 is 15 residues long.

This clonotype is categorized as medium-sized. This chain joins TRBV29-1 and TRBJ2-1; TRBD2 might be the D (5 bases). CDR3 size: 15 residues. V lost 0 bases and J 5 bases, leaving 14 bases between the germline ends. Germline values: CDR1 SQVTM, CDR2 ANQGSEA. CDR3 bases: TGCAGCGTTGAAGAATGGGCGGGTGCAAACAATGAGCAGTTCTTC. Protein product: CSVEEWAGANNEQFF.

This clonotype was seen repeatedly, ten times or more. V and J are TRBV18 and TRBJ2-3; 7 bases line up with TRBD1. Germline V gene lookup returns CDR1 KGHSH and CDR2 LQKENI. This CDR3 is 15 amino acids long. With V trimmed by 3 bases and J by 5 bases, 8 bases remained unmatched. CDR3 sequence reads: CASSPLQGQGDTQYF. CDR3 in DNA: TGTGCCAGCTCACCTTTACAGGGGCAAGGAGATACGCAGTATTTT.

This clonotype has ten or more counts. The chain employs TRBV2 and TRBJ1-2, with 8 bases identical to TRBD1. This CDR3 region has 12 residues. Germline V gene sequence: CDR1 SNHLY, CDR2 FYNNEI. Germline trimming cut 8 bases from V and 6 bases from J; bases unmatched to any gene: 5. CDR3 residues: CASAPQGDGYTF. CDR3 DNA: TGTGCCAGCGCGCCACAGGGGGATGGCTACACCTTC.

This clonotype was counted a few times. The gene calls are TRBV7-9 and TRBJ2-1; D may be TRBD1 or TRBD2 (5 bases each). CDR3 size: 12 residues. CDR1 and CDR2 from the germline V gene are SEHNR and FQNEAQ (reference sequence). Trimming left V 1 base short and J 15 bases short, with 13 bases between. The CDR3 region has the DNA TGTGCCAGCAGCTTAGGGGACGCTACACCGTTCTTC. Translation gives CASSLGDATPFF.

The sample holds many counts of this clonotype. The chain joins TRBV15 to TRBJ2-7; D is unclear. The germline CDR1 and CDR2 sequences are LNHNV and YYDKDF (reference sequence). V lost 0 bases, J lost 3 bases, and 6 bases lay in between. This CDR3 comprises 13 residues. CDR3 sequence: CATSRDSLYEQYF. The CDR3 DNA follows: TGTGCCACCAGCAGAGATTCCCTCTACGAGCAGTACTTC.

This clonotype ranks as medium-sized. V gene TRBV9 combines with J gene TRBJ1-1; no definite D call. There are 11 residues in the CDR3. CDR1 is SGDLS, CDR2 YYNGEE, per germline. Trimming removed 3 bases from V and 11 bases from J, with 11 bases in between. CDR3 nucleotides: TGTGCCAGCAGCGCTAGCGGGGATGCTTTCTTT. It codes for CASSASGDAFF.

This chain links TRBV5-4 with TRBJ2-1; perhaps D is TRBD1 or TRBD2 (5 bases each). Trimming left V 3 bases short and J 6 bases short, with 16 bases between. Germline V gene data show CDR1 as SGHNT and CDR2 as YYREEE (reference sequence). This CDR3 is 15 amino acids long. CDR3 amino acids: CASSSGPGPLNEQFF. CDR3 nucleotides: TGTGCCAGCAGCTCAGGTCCGGGGCCCCTCAATGAGCAGTTCTTC.

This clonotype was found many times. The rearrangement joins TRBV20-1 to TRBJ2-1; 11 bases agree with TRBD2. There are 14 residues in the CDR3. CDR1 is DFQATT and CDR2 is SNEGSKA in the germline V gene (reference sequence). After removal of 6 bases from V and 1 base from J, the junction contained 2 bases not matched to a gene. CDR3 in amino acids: CSALAGGSYNEQFF. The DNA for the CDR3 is TGCAGTGCCTTAGCGGGGGGGTCCTACAATGAGCAGTTCTTC.